This TCR beta chain derives from a study of blood T cell repertoires in COVID-19. About the study: PBMCs, B-cell-depleted T cells, or T cells were the source of the cDNA or gDNA that made up the material.

Two negative PCRs, clearance, or symptom resolution were required of recovered Cohort 3 donors. Some clones are missing from TCRdb's copy, which holds only in-frame ones; the method was immunoSEQ multiplex PCR. The table includes roughly 140,000 clones, 85% detected once. This CDR3 contains 16 residues. The germline CDR1 and CDR2 sequences are LGHNA and YNFKEQ. Trimming shortened V by 2 bases and J by 2 bases, and 15 bases separated the two germline ends. The material sequenced was PBMCs or T cells enriched from blood (not recorded which). V gene TRBV4-2 combines with J gene TRBJ1-2; no clear D. The sequence was obtained from a woman between 40 and 55 years old who had recovered from COVID-19. The CDR3 bases are TGTGCCAGCAGCCAAACACCGGGTCCGGGGAACTATGGCTACACCTTC. This sequence encodes CASSQTPGPGNYGYTF.